The T cell receptor (beta chain) described here comes from a study of blood T cell repertoires in COVID-19 (dated by TCRdb to 2020 to 2022). Background on the whole study: Collaborator samples came from the United States, Italy and Spain and covered acute and convalescent phases of COVID-19. The material from the prospective study consisted of cDNA or gDNA derived from T cells, B-cell-depleted T cells, or PBMCs. Subjects who had been exposed to COVID-19, were actively infected with it, or had recovered from it provided the deeply sampled blood TCRbeta repertoires that made up the dataset. The repertoires were released in a freely available public database meant as a resource for research on the immune response to SARS-CoV-2. Samples came from the ongoing ImmuneRACE study (first 160 participants) plus 1,254 subjects from 6 global collaborators. A de-identified subject ID, COVID-19 status, age in years and sex were almost always included in the sample metadata. Where available, HLA class I and class II types were obtained from metadata supplied by the sample provider rather than from assay-based typing. Broad study findings and their caveats: The quantity of clinical and demographic metadata differed by source and by participant and was supplied without curation.

Whole blood was collected in K2EDTA tubes by collaborating institutions according to the institutions' own protocols. For TCRbeta analysis, collaborators shipped samples in one of three forms: frozen whole blood, isolated PBMCs, or DNA extracted from either of those sample types. Comments on this clone: Its target antigen remains unknown. Base qualities are not at hand, and no much larger clone is one base apart.

TCRbeta CDR3 regions were amplified from genomic DNA by means of the immunoSEQ Assay, a bias-controlled multiplex PCR. The study's processing was this. The number of nucleated cells in each sample was estimated from the amplification of reference gene primers within the assay. Sequence reads were collapsed and filtered to measure the absolute abundance of every unique TCRbeta CDR3 rearrangement. For each sample, productive Simpson clonality was calculated as the square root of Simpson's diversity index across productive rearrangements. In TCRdb, the immuneACCESS table is reduced to in-frame sequences with V and J assigned. These tables do not hold every clone; where another copy was compared, an unresolved V gene accounts for under half, and the others remain unexplained. The D gene and trimming were derived from the DNA, and the V and J assignments and clone size from that table. The sample records 54,000 or so clones, around 88% of which are singletons. The ten biggest clones cover roughly 25% of the sample.

V was cut back by 1 base and J by 2 bases, leaving a gap of 11 bases between them. The CDR3 holds 16 amino acids from the cysteine to the phenylalanine. Of the read, only the CDR3 DNA is kept; its 48 bases are in frame from base 1. The germline V gene (reference sequence) gives CDR1 as LGHDT and CDR2 as YNNKEL. The TCR sequence derives from an elderly woman with acute or convalescent COVID-19. The sequence joins TRBV3-1 (or the pseudogene TRBV3-2) to TRBJ1-4; D gene: possibly TRBD1, on 5 matching bases. Sample: peripheral blood. The CDR3 corresponds to CASSQGARGTNEKLFF. The bases read TGTGCCAGCAGCCAAGGGGCCCGGGGGACTAATGAAAAACTGTTTTTT.